This T cell receptor (beta chain) was captured by sequencing in a study of CD8 T cells in ankylosing spondylitis. This clonotype was seen only a few times. Its specificity is not known. V lost 10 bases to trimming and J lost 6 bases; unmatched junction nucleotides: 6. The CDR3 contains 12 residues. CDR1 MNHEY and CDR2 SMNVEV come from the germline V gene (reference sequence). Study findings and constraints: Seemingly characteristic of ankylosing spondylitis blood was a TCR beta motif consisting of about 8 highly homologous variants. It was reported that disease-linked clones were significantly enriched in matched ankylosing spondylitis synovial fluid. Reports of some motif variants in reactive arthritis synovial fluid and blood predate this one. Clones linked to disease, bearing a CD8+ phenotype, were relatively rare in peripheral blood.

One entry per CDR3 protein results from TCRdb running MiXCR on the 5' RACE reads. The repertoire consists of around 490,000 distinct CDR3 sequences, with approximately 5.3% occurring once and the leading ten covering roughly 3.5%. V gene TRBV27 combines with J gene TRBJ2-3; 8 bases fit TRBD2. Sequencing was performed on blood, either unsorted or a sorted T cell fraction (not recorded which). This sequence originates from a male donor with ankylosing spondylitis. The CDR3 loop reads CATRLALDTQYF. CDR3 bases: TGTGCCACCCGACTAGCGTTGGATACGCAGTATTTT.